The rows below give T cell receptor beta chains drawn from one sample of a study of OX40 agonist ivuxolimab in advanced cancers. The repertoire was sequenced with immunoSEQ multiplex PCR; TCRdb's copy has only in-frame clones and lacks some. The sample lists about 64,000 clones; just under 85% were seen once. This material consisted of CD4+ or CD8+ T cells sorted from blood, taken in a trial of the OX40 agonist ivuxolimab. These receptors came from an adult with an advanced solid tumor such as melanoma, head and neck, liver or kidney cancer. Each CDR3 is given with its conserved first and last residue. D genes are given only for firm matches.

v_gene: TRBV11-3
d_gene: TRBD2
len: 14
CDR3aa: CASSLTSSTDTQYF

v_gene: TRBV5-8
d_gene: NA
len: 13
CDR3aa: CASSLDRWETQYF

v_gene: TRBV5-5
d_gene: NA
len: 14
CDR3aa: CASSLDGGAEKLFF

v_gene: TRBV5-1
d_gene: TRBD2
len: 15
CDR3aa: CASSLTAGGPETQYF

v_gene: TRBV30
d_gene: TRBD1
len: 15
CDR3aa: CAWRLTGTGIYEQYF

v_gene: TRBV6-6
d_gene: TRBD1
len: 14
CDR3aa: CASIEQGASYGYTF

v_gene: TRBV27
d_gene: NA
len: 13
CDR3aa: CASSGGNNSPLHF

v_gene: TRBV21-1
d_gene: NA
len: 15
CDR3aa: CASSKVTGKKNIQYF

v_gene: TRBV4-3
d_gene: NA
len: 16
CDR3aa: CASSLMGRPSGNTIYF

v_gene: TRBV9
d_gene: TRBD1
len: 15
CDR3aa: CASSKTGTGPYEQYF

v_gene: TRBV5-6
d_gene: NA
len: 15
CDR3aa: CASSPIGGPNTEAFF

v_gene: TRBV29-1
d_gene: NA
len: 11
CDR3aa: CSVEFSQGYTF

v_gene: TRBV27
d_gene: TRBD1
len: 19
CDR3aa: CASSRKGQGGGHSNQPQHF

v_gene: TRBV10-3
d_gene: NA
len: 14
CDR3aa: CAISMEGSYNEQFF

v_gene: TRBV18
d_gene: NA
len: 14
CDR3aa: CASSGGQRGTEAFF

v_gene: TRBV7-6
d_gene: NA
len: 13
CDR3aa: CASSFRRDEKLFF

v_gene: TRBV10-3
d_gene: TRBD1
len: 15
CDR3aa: CAISGQGRNTGELFF

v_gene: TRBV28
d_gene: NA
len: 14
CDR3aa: CASSYQGGTYEQYF

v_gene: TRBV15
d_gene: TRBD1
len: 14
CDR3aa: CATSGGQLPGGYTF

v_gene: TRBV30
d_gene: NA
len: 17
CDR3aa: CAWSDPAGYGANEKLFF

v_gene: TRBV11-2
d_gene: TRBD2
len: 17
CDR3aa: CASSLVGLPQGPYEQFF

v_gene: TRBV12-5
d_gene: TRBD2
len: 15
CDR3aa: CASGRGLAGTYEQYF

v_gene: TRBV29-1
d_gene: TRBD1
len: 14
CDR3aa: CSVVGTGGLREQYF

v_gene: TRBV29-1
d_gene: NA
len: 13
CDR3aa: CSVHSFFYNEQFF

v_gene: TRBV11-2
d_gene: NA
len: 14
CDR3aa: CASSSWGAGNTIYF

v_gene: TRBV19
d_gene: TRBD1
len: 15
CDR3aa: CASSNPGTGNTEAFF

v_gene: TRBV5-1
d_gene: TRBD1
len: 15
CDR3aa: CASSLAGQGVNEQFF

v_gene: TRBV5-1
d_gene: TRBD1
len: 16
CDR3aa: CASSSLAGTGSGELFF

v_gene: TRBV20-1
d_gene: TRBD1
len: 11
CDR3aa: CSARDRQGGPF

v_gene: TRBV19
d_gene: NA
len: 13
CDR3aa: CASSRAANYEQYF

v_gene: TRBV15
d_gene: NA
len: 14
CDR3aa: CATSDGSSGNTIYF

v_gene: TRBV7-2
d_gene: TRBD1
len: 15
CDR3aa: CASSPGQGRFYEQYF